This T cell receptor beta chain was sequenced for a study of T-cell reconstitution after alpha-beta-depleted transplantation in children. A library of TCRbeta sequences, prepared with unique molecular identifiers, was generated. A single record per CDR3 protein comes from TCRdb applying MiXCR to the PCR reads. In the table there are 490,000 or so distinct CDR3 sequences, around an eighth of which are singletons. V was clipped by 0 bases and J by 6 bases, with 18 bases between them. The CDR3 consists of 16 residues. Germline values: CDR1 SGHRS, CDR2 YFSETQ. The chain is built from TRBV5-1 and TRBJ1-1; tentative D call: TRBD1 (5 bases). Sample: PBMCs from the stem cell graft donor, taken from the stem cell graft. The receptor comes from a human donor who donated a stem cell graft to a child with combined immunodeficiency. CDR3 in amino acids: CASSLDPRGGYAEAFF. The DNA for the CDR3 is TGCGCCAGCAGCTTGGACCCTCGGGGGGGGTACGCTGAAGCTTTCTTT.